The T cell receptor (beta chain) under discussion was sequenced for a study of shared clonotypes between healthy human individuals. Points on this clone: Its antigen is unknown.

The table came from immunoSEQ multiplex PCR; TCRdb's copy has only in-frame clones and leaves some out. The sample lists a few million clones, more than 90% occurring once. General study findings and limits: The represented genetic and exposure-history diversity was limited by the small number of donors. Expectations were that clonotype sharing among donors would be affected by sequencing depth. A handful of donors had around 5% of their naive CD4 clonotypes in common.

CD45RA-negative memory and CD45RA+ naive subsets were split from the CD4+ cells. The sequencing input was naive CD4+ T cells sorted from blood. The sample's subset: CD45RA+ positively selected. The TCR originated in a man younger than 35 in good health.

CDR3 residues: CASSPTSGHFYNEQFF. In DNA form, the CDR3 reads TGTGCCAGTAGTCCCACTAGCGGGCATTTTTACAATGAGCAGTTCTTC. The chain carries TRBV19 and TRBJ2-1; 9 bases agree with TRBD2. The CDR3 totals 16 residues. Germline V gene lookup returns CDR1 LNHDA and CDR2 SQIVND (reference sequence). V gave up 5 bases and J gave up 4 bases; unmatched junction bases: 9. The variable domain in full, completed from reference TRBV19 and TRBJ2-1, reads DGGITQSPKYLFRKEGQNVTLSCEQNLNHDAMYWYRQDPGQGLRLIYYSQIVNDFQKGDIAEGYSVSREKKESFPLTVTSAQKNPTAFYLCASSPTSGHFYNEQFFGPGTRLTVL.